These 6 T cell receptor beta chains were sequenced from one sample in a study of identical twins. TCRdb analysed the 5' RACE reads with MiXCR anew, one entry per CDR3 protein. The data hold approximately 500,000 distinct CDR3 sequences, with about 16% observed a single time. Another study also made use of these data, one on yellow fever vaccine responses in identical twins.

Sequenced material: CD4+ T cells sorted from blood. The receptors come from a young woman in good health.

This clonotype showed up just a few times. This sequence joins TRBV12-3 or TRBV12-4 and TRBJ2-1, with 7 positions matching TRBD2. Trimming at V came to 4 bases and at J to 3 bases, leaving 3 bases not matched to a gene. This CDR3 region has 14 residues. CDR3 nucleotides: TGTGCCAGCAGTTCCCGGGAGGTCTACAATGAGCAGTTCTTC. It yields the protein CASSSREVYNEQFF.

This clonotype came up a few times. This chain connects TRBV12-3 or TRBV12-4 to TRBJ2-3; 7 bases are a match to TRBD2. V shed 2 bases and J 0 bases; nucleotides not matched to a gene: 2. This CDR3 contains 15 residues. CDR3 DNA: TGTGCCAGCAGTTTAACTAGCGAGAGCACAGATACGCAGTATTTT. It codes for CASSLTSESTDTQYF.

This clonotype was found many times. The chain is built from TRBV5-1 and TRBJ2-1; D possibly matches TRBD1 or TRBD2 (5 bases each). V was trimmed by 3 bases and J by 11 bases, leaving 15 bases between them. The germline V gene encodes CDR1 SGHRS and CDR2 YFSETQ. The CDR3 covers 13 residues. CDR3 loop: CASSSSRDDKQFF. CDR3 DNA sequence: TGCGCCAGCAGCTCCAGCCGGGACGACAAGCAGTTCTTC.

This clonotype was detected only a few times. DNA for the CDR3: TGTGCCAGCAGCCCACAGGGGGCGCTTTTGGATGAGCAGTTCTTC. Protein product: CASSPQGALLDEQFF. This rearrangement joins TRBV12-3 or TRBV12-4 to TRBJ2-1, with 9 bases that match TRBD1. Unmatched junction bases numbered 11, after V lost 6 bases and J lost 8 bases. CDR3 length equals 15 residues.

The V call is TRBV20-1, the J call TRBJ1-1; tentative D call: TRBD1 (5 bases). V was cut by 2 bases and J by 4 bases, with 17 bases left in between. Germline CDR1 is DFQATT and CDR2 is SNEGSKA (reference sequence). The CDR3 is 15 amino acids. CDR3 sequence: CSARPTNQGSTEAFF. In nucleotides, the CDR3 is TGCAGTGCTAGACCCACGAATCAGGGTTCCACTGAAGCTTTCTTT.

This clonotype has a handful of counts. The chain joins TRBV5-5 to TRBJ2-5; D may be TRBD1 (5 bases). The V gene's germline CDR1 is SGHKS and CDR2 YYEKEE (reference sequence). The CDR3 totals 15 residues. Trimming stripped 5 bases from V and 4 bases from J, with 18 bases between. CDR3 sequence reads: CASRPGWGPIETQYF. CDR3 DNA sequence: TGTGCCAGCAGACCGGGCTGGGGCCCCATAGAGACCCAGTACTTC.